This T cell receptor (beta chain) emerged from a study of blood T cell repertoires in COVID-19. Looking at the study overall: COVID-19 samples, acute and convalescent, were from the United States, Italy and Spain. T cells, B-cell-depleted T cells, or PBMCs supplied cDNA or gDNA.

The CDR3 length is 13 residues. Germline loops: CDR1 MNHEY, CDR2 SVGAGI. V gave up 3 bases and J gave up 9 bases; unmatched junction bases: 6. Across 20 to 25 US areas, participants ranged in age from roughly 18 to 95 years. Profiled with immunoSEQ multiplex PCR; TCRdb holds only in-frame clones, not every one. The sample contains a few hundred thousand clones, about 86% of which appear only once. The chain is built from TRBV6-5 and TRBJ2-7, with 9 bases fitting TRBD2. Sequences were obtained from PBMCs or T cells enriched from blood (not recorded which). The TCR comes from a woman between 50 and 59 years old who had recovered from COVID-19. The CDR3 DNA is TGTGCCAGCAGTTATAGCGGGGGAGCAGGGCAGTACTTC. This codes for CASSYSGGAGQYF.